These T cell receptor beta chains were read from a single sample in a study of cytomegalovirus exposure and HLA in healthy donors. Profiling relied on immunoSEQ multiplex PCR, and the TCRdb table lists in-frame clones only, not all of them. The sample shows 150,000 to 200,000 clones, 77% of them seen only once. The sequencing input was PBMCs. Receptors originate from a woman in her thirties in good health and CMV-seronegative. Each CDR3 is given with its conserved first and last residue. D genes are given only for firm matches. The size of a clone is reported for some rows only, either as once, few or many, or as a class for expanded clones.

v_gene: TRBV19
abundance: NA
d_gene: TRBD1
j_gene: TRBJ2-1
CDR3aa: CASSSRDRTTFEQFF
CDR3nt: TGTGCCAGTAGTTCCCGGGACAGGACCACGTTTGAGCAGTTCTTC

v_gene: TRBV6-1
abundance: NA
d_gene: TRBD1
j_gene: TRBJ2-3
CDR3aa: CASSEALGTATDTQYF
CDR3nt: TGTGCCAGCAGTGAAGCCCTCGGGACAGCTACAGATACGCAGTATTTT

v_gene: TRBV9
abundance: once
d_gene: TRBD1
j_gene: TRBJ2-5
CDR3aa: CASSVYPRQGETQYF
CDR3nt: TGTGCCAGCAGCGTATACCCTCGACAGGGAGAGACCCAGTACTTC

v_gene: TRBV7-3
abundance: NA
d_gene: NA
j_gene: TRBJ1-4
CDR3aa: CASSLTLMAKSGGATNEKLFF
CDR3nt: TGTGCCAGCAGCTTAACGTTAATGGCCAAGTCGGGGGGAGCAACTAATGAAAAACTGTTTTTT

v_gene: TRBV6-1
abundance: NA
d_gene: TRBD2
j_gene: TRBJ2-7
CDR3aa: CASSEIGGGSYEQYF
CDR3nt: TGTGCCAGCAGTGAAATCGGGGGGGGCTCCTACGAGCAGTACTTC

v_gene: TRBV7-2
abundance: NA
d_gene: NA
j_gene: TRBJ2-7
CDR3aa: CASSWSQGYEQYF
CDR3nt: TGTGCCAGCAGCTGGTCCCAGGGGTACGAGCAGTACTTC

v_gene: TRBV18
abundance: NA
d_gene: TRBD1
j_gene: TRBJ1-2
CDR3aa: CASSQRQGYGYTF
CDR3nt: TGTGCCAGCTCACAAAGACAGGGATATGGCTACACCTTC

v_gene: TRBV28
abundance: NA
d_gene: TRBD1
j_gene: TRBJ1-2
CDR3aa: CASSLFLGGEIGYTF
CDR3nt: TGTGCCAGCAGTTTATTTCTAGGGGGCGAAATTGGCTACACCTTC

v_gene: TRBV30
abundance: NA
d_gene: TRBD1
j_gene: TRBJ1-5
CDR3aa: CAWSVPPGQGDQPQHF
CDR3nt: TGTGCCTGGAGTGTTCCCCCGGGACAGGGAGACCAGCCCCAGCATTTT

v_gene: TRBV30
abundance: NA
d_gene: NA
j_gene: TRBJ1-2
CDR3aa: CAWSVSGNIGYTF
CDR3nt: TGTGCCTGGAGTGTATCAGGAAACATTGGCTACACCTTC

v_gene: TRBV27
abundance: NA
d_gene: NA
j_gene: TRBJ2-3
CDR3aa: CASSLPYSTDTQYF
CDR3nt: TGTGCCAGCAGTCTACCTTATAGCACAGATACGCAGTATTTT

v_gene: TRBV5-6
abundance: NA
d_gene: TRBD2
j_gene: TRBJ2-7
CDR3aa: CASSLTRTRRVGGYEQYF
CDR3nt: TGTGCCAGCAGCCTAACAAGGACTAGAAGGGTCGGGGGCTACGAGCAGTACTTC

v_gene: TRBV7-6
abundance: NA
d_gene: TRBD1
j_gene: TRBJ2-7
CDR3aa: CASSGRDRALPAEQYF
CDR3nt: TGTGCCAGCAGCGGACGGGACAGGGCCTTGCCTGCCGAGCAGTACTTC

v_gene: TRBV5-6
abundance: NA
d_gene: TRBD1
j_gene: TRBJ2-7
CDR3aa: CASSSTGGSYEQYF
CDR3nt: TGTGCCAGCAGCTCGACAGGGGGCTCCTACGAGCAGTACTTC

v_gene: TRBV6-5
abundance: NA
d_gene: NA
j_gene: TRBJ2-7
CDR3aa: CASSYSRSRPNYEQYF
CDR3nt: TGTGCCAGCAGTTACTCAAGGTCCAGGCCCAACTACGAGCAGTACTTC

v_gene: TRBV7-9
abundance: NA
d_gene: TRBD1
j_gene: TRBJ1-4
CDR3aa: CASSFGTGINEKLFF
CDR3nt: TGTGCCAGCAGCTTTGGGACAGGGATTAATGAAAAACTGTTTTTT

v_gene: TRBV2
abundance: NA
d_gene: NA
j_gene: TRBJ1-2
CDR3aa: CASSEVPGQGYTF
CDR3nt: TGTGCCAGCAGTGAAGTGCCAGGGCAAGGCTACACCTTC

v_gene: TRBV6-5
abundance: few
d_gene: NA
j_gene: TRBJ2-7
CDR3aa: CASSYVASSYEQYF
CDR3nt: TGTGCCAGCAGTTACGTGGCAAGCTCCTACGAGCAGTACTTC

v_gene: TRBV13
abundance: NA
d_gene: NA
j_gene: TRBJ2-6
CDR3aa: CASSIQGRETTGANVLTF
CDR3nt: TGTGCCAGCAGCATACAGGGTCGAGAAACGACAGGGGCCAACGTCCTGACTTTC

v_gene: TRBV18
abundance: NA
d_gene: TRBD1
j_gene: TRBJ1-1
CDR3aa: CASSGQTNTEAFF
CDR3nt: TGTGCCAGCTCGGGACAGACGAACACTGAAGCTTTCTTT

v_gene: TRBV10-1
abundance: NA
d_gene: NA
j_gene: TRBJ1-1
CDR3aa: CASTSGGHGGFRNTEAFF
CDR3nt: TGCGCCAGCACCAGCGGGGGACACGGCGGCTTTAGGAACACTGAAGCTTTCTTT

v_gene: TRBV7-2
abundance: few
d_gene: NA
j_gene: TRBJ1-4
CDR3aa: CASSLEAGREKLFF
CDR3nt: TGTGCCAGCAGCTTAGAGGCAGGGCGCGAAAAACTGTTTTTT

v_gene: TRBV5-1
abundance: NA
d_gene: TRBD2
j_gene: TRBJ2-3
CDR3aa: CASSLDVWDYKTSTDTQYF
CDR3nt: TGCGCCAGCAGCTTGGATGTATGGGACTACAAAACTAGCACAGATACGCAGTATTTT

v_gene: TRBV7-2
abundance: NA
d_gene: TRBD1
j_gene: TRBJ1-1
CDR3aa: CASSLVAGQEAFF
CDR3nt: TGTGCCAGCAGCTTAGTAGCGGGACAGGAAGCTTTCTTT

v_gene: TRBV6-4
abundance: NA
d_gene: NA
j_gene: TRBJ1-5
CDR3aa: CASSDSEAWGNQPQHF
CDR3nt: TGTGCCAGCAGTGACTCGGAGGCCTGGGGCAATCAGCCCCAGCATTTT

v_gene: TRBV28
abundance: NA
d_gene: NA
j_gene: TRBJ2-6
CDR3aa: CASSLTGKGSGANVLTF
CDR3nt: TGTGCCAGCAGTTTAACAGGGAAAGGCTCTGGGGCCAACGTCCTGACTTTC

v_gene: TRBV27
abundance: NA
d_gene: NA
j_gene: TRBJ2-1
CDR3aa: CASTQGLPGEQFF
CDR3nt: TGTGCCAGCACCCAGGGTTTACCAGGAGAGCAGTTCTTC

v_gene: TRBV6-5
abundance: NA
d_gene: TRBD2
j_gene: TRBJ2-3
CDR3aa: CASSYSGAGGLDTQYF
CDR3nt: TGTGCCAGCAGTTACTCAGGAGCGGGAGGGCTAGATACGCAGTATTTT

v_gene: TRBV7-9
abundance: NA
d_gene: TRBD1
j_gene: TRBJ1-1
CDR3aa: CASSYPGTGNTEAFF
CDR3nt: TGTGCCAGCAGCTATCCCGGGACAGGGAACACTGAAGCTTTCTTT

v_gene: TRBV4-3
abundance: NA
d_gene: NA
j_gene: TRBJ1-2
CDR3aa: CASSPAGARYGYTF
CDR3nt: TGCGCCAGCAGCCCGGCAGGGGCCCGATATGGCTACACCTTC

v_gene: TRBV7-9
abundance: NA
d_gene: NA
j_gene: TRBJ2-5
CDR3aa: CASSPPRGREGQETQYF
CDR3nt: TGTGCCAGCAGCCCCCCGAGGGGGAGGGAGGGGCAAGAGACCCAGTACTTC

v_gene: TRBV7-2
abundance: NA
d_gene: NA
j_gene: TRBJ1-2
CDR3aa: CASSGRAGSNGYTF
CDR3nt: TGTGCCAGCAGCGGCCGGGCGGGTTCCAATGGCTACACCTTC

v_gene: TRBV6-1
abundance: NA
d_gene: TRBD1
j_gene: TRBJ1-2
CDR3aa: CASNLGQPYGYTF
CDR3nt: TGTGCCAGCAACCTGGGACAGCCATATGGCTACACCTTC

v_gene: TRBV5-1
abundance: once
d_gene: NA
j_gene: TRBJ1-2
CDR3aa: CASRDTKGYGYTF
CDR3nt: TGCGCCAGCCGGGACACCAAGGGGTATGGCTACACCTTC

v_gene: TRBV2
abundance: NA
d_gene: TRBD2
j_gene: TRBJ2-7
CDR3aa: CASSGLAGGDEQYF
CDR3nt: TGTGCCAGCAGTGGACTAGCGGGGGGGGACGAGCAGTACTTC

v_gene: TRBV23-1
abundance: NA
d_gene: NA
j_gene: TRBJ2-5
CDR3aa: CASSQYPVRALQETQYF
CDR3nt: TGCGCCAGCAGTCAATATCCCGTCAGGGCGCTCCAAGAGACCCAGTACTTC

v_gene: TRBV30
abundance: NA
d_gene: TRBD1
j_gene: TRBJ1-2
CDR3aa: CATDRGDEWSYGYPF
CDR3nt: TGTGCCACGGACAGGGGGGATGAGTGGTCCTATGGCTACCCCTTC

v_gene: TRBV9
abundance: NA
d_gene: TRBD2
j_gene: TRBJ2-7
CDR3aa: CASSPQGGFSYEQYF
CDR3nt: TGTGCCAGCAGCCCCCAGGGAGGGTTCTCCTACGAGCAGTACTTC

v_gene: TRBV4-2
abundance: NA
d_gene: TRBD2
j_gene: TRBJ2-7
CDR3aa: CASSQGDYSYEQYF
CDR3nt: TGTGCCAGCAGCCAAGGGGACTACTCCTACGAGCAGTACTTC

v_gene: TRBV5-4
abundance: few
d_gene: NA
j_gene: TRBJ1-2
CDR3aa: CASSLKKTGPNYGYTF
CDR3nt: TGTGCCAGCAGCCTAAAAAAGACAGGTCCTAACTATGGCTACACCTTC

v_gene: TRBV6-4
abundance: NA
d_gene: TRBD2
j_gene: TRBJ2-1
CDR3aa: CASSDTSGSVEFF
CDR3nt: TGTGCCAGCAGTGACACCAGCGGGAGTGTGGAGTTCTTC

v_gene: TRBV9
abundance: NA
d_gene: TRBD1
j_gene: TRBJ1-1
CDR3aa: CASSPHPMGQGRVLLNTEAFF
CDR3nt: TGTGCCAGCAGCCCGCACCCGATGGGACAGGGGCGGGTACTTTTGAACACTGAAGCTTTCTTT

v_gene: TRBV7-6
abundance: NA
d_gene: TRBD1
j_gene: TRBJ1-4
CDR3aa: CASSLDRAFNEKLFF
CDR3nt: TGTGCCAGCAGTCTCGACAGGGCTTTTAATGAAAAACTGTTTTTT

v_gene: TRBV29-1
abundance: NA
d_gene: TRBD1
j_gene: TRBJ2-7
CDR3aa: CSVEDPHRQTGGYYEQYF
CDR3nt: TGCAGCGTTGAAGATCCCCACCGCCAGACAGGGGGCTACTACGAGCAGTACTTC

v_gene: TRBV19
abundance: NA
d_gene: TRBD1
j_gene: TRBJ2-7
CDR3aa: CASSTLEGTEHEQYF
CDR3nt: TGTGCCAGTAGTACCCTAGAAGGGACAGAACACGAGCAGTACTTC

v_gene: TRBV4-3
abundance: NA
d_gene: NA
j_gene: TRBJ2-5
CDR3aa: CASSRGPGETQYF
CDR3nt: TGCGCCAGCAGCCGGGGCCCAGGGGAGACCCAGTACTTC

v_gene: TRBV5-4
abundance: NA
d_gene: NA
j_gene: TRBJ1-2
CDR3aa: CASSLGGTEGYGYTF
CDR3nt: TGTGCCAGCAGCTTGGGGGGGACGGAGGGGTATGGCTACACCTTC

v_gene: TRBV5-6
abundance: few
d_gene: TRBD2
j_gene: TRBJ2-7
CDR3aa: CASSPSDSGRVSYEQYF
CDR3nt: TGTGCCAGCAGCCCGAGCGATAGCGGGAGGGTGTCCTACGAGCAGTACTTC

v_gene: TRBV11-2
abundance: once
d_gene: TRBD1
j_gene: TRBJ2-7
CDR3aa: CASSYYRGSSYEQYF
CDR3nt: TGTGCCAGCAGCTATTACAGGGGGAGCTCCTACGAGCAGTACTTC

v_gene: TRBV6-1
abundance: NA
d_gene: TRBD2
j_gene: TRBJ2-1
CDR3aa: CASMSRGRAIEQFF
CDR3nt: TGTGCCAGCATGTCTCGGGGGAGGGCAATTGAGCAGTTCTTC

v_gene: TRBV7-8
abundance: NA
d_gene: NA
j_gene: TRBJ2-1
CDR3aa: CASSPDNYNEQFF
CDR3nt: TGTGCCAGCAGCCCGGACAACTACAATGAGCAGTTCTTC

v_gene: TRBV4-2
abundance: NA
d_gene: TRBD1
j_gene: TRBJ2-5
CDR3aa: CASSAITGVQETQYF
CDR3nt: TGTGCCAGCAGCGCAATAACAGGGGTCCAAGAGACCCAGTACTTC

v_gene: TRBV4-1
abundance: NA
d_gene: TRBD2
j_gene: TRBJ2-3
CDR3aa: CASSQDRGPGLAGGLSTDTQYF
CDR3nt: TGCGCCAGCAGCCAAGATCGAGGGCCGGGACTAGCGGGAGGGCTAAGCACAGATACGCAGTATTTT

v_gene: TRBV28
abundance: few
d_gene: NA
j_gene: TRBJ2-7
CDR3aa: CASSLWAEPSYEQYF
CDR3nt: TGTGCCAGCAGTTTATGGGCAGAACCCTCCTACGAGCAGTACTTC

v_gene: TRBV19
abundance: NA
d_gene: NA
j_gene: TRBJ2-7
CDR3aa: CASSPSQGHEQYF
CDR3nt: TGTGCCAGTAGTCCTAGCCAGGGGCACGAGCAGTACTTC